This T cell receptor (beta chain) was sequenced during a study of blood T cell repertoires in COVID-19. For the study at large: Samples of COVID-19 (acute and convalescent) were obtained from the United States, Italy and Spain. PBMCs, B-cell-depleted T cells, or T cells provided the cDNA or gDNA that made up the material.

This clone was seen a single time. Original processing methods: Counts of nucleated cells, estimated from reference gene primer amplification, were obtained. Sequencing was performed with immunoSEQ multiplex PCR; in TCRdb, only in-frame clones are kept and a portion is missing. V and J calls and clone size are those listed in that table; D and trimming were worked out from the DNA. The sample includes 200,000 to 250,000 clones, roughly 84% of them seen just once. The V and J ends lost 4 bases and 5 bases, in that order; junction bases with no gene match: 6. This CDR3 is built from 14 residues. The germline V gene encodes CDR1 SGHRS and CDR2 YFSETQ.

The chain uses TRBV5-1 and TRBJ1-1; TRBD1 matches at 9 bases. The sequenced sample consisted of peripheral blood. The sequence was collected from a woman older than 75 with acute or convalescent COVID-19. CDR3 in amino acids: CASSAGQGGTEAFF. The CDR3 coding sequence is TGCGCCAGCAGCGCGGGACAGGGAGGGACTGAAGCTTTCTTT. Drawing the rest from reference TRBV5-1 and TRBJ1-1, the complete variable domain is KAGVTQTPRYLIKTRGQQVTLSCSPISGHRSVSWYQQTPGQGLQFLFEYFSETQRNKGNFPGRFSGRQFSNSRSEMNVSTLELGDSALYLCASSAGQGGTEAFFGQGTRLTVV.